This T cell receptor beta chain was profiled in a study of cytotoxic CD8 clonotypes in ibrutinib-treated CLL. On this clone: No antigen is known for it.

The CDR3 sequence is 14 residues long. The V and J ends lost 5 bases and 4 bases respectively, with 14 bases between them. CDR1 is SEHNR and CDR2 is FQNEAQ in the germline V gene (reference sequence). Repertoires were generated with immunoSEQ multiplex PCR, while TCRdb's copy carries only in-frame clones and drops some. The sample gives about 180,000 clones, more than 80% of which show up once; about 4.3% is in the top ten. Overall study results and limits: Public clonotypes, rarely seen, contracted or held steady on treatment. Clonality, elevated at ibrutinib response, dropped back toward baseline at progression.

The sample here was PBMCs, taken after 24 months of ibrutinib treatment. This chain connects TRBV7-9 to TRBJ1-1, with D hard to call. This receptor was obtained from a human donor with chronic lymphocytic leukemia. In nucleotides, the CDR3 is TGTGCCAGCAGCGCCACTCGGGCAATCACTGAAGCTTTCTTT. Its protein is CASSATRAITEAFF.